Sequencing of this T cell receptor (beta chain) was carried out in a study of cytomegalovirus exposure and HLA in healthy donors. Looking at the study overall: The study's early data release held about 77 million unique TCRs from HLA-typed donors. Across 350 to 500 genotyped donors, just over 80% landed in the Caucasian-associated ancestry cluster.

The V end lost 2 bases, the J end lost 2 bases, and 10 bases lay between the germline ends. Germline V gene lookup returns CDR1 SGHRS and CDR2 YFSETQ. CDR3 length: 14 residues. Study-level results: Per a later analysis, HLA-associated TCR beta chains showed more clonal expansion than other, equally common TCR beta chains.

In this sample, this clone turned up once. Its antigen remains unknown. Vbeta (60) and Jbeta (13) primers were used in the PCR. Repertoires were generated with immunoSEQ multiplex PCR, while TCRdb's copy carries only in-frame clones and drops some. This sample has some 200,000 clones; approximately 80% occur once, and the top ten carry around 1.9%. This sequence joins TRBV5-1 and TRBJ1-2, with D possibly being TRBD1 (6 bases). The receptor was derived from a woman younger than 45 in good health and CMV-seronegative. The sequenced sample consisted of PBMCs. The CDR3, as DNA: TGCGCCAGCAGCTTAGGGGGGGACAACTATGGCTACACCTTC. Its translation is CASSLGGDNYGYTF.